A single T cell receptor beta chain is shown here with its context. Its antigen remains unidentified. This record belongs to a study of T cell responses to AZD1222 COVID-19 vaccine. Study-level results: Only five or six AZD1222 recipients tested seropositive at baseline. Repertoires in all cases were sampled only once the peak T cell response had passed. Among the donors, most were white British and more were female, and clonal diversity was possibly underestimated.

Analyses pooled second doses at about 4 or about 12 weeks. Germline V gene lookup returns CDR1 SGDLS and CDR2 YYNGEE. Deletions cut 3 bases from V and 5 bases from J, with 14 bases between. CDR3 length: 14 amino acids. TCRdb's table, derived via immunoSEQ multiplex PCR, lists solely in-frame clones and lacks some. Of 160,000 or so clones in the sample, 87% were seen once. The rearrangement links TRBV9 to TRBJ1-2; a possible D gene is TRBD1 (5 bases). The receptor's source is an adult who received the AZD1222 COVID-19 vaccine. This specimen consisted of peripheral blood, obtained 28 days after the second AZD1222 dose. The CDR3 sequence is CASSGSGTGYGYTF. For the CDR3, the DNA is TGTGCCAGCAGCGGCTCCGGGACGGGGTATGGCTACACCTTC.